The text below deals with one TCR beta chain. Antigen unknown. These data originate in a study of cytomegalovirus exposure and HLA in healthy donors. Study-wide points: CMV serostatus was the only immune exposure information that was available. Specificity for CMV antigens was confirmed in vitro for a few of the CMV-associated chains.

Regarding donors, all were healthy bone marrow donors. V lost 11 bases, J lost 2 bases, and 15 bases lay in between. The CDR3 has 13 residues. CDR1 SNHLY and CDR2 FYNNEI come from the germline V gene. Researchers ran the PCR with 60 Vbeta and 13 Jbeta primers. Original processing methods: Later, an analysis found tens of millions of unique TCR beta chains, and about 10 million of these were shared. This table comes from immunoSEQ multiplex PCR, and its TCRdb copy is limited to in-frame clones, with some not included. V, J and clone size are taken as reported in that table, and D and trimming were inferred from the DNA itself. The sample carries some 170,000 clones, 75% recorded once.

Sample: PBMCs. The clonotype was recovered from a woman in her fifties or sixties in good health and CMV-seropositive. This rearrangement joins TRBV2 to TRBJ1-2; weak D call: TRBD1 (6 bases). The CDR3 nucleotides read TGTGCCGGAACAGGGCAGTCAAACTATGGCTACACCTTC. Translation: CAGTGQSNYGYTF.